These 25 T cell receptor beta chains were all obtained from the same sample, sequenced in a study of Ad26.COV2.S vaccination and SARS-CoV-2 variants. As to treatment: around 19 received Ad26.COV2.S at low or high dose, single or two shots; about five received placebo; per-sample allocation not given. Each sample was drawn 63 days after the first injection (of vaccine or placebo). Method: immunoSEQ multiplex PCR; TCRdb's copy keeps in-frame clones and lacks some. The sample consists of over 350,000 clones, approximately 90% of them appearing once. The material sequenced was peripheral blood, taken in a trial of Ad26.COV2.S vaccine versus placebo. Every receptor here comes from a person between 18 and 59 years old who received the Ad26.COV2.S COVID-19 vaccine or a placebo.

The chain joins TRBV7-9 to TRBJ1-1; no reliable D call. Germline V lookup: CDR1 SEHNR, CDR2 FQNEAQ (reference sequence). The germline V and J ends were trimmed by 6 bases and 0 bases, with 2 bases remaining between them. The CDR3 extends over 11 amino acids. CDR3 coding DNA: TGTGCCAGCAGGCTGAACACTGAAGCTTTCTTT. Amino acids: CASRLNTEAFF.

CDR3 loop: CASSSGPGNGYEQYF. CDR3 nucleotide sequence: TGTGCCAGCAGCTCGGGCCCGGGGAACGGATACGAGCAGTACTTC. The chain has TRBV5-4 and TRBJ2-7, with D possibly being TRBD2 (5 bases). The germline V gene encodes CDR1 SGHNT and CDR2 YYREEE (reference sequence). This CDR3 has 15 amino acids. Trimming removed 3 bases at V and 4 bases at J, with 17 bases between. Supplemented by reference TRBV5-4 and TRBJ2-7, the full variable domain reads ETGVTQSPTHLIKTRGQQVTLRCSSQSGHNTVSWYQQALGQGPQFIFQYYREEENGRGNFPPRFSGLQFPNYSSELNVNALELDDSALYLCASSSGPGNGYEQYFGPGTRLTVT.

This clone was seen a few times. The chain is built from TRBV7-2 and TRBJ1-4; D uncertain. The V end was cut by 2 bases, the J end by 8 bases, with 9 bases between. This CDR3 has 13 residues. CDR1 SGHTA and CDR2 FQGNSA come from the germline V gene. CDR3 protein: CASSLILEEKLFF. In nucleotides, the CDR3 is TGTGCCAGCAGCTTAATTTTAGAGGAAAAACTGTTTTTT.

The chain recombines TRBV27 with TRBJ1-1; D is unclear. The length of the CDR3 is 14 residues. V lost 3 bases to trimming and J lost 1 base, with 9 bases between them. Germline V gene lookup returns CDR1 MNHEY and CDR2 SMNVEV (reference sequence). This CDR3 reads CASSFGVGNTEAFF. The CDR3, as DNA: TGTGCCAGCAGTTTCGGCGTGGGGAACACTGAAGCTTTCTTT.

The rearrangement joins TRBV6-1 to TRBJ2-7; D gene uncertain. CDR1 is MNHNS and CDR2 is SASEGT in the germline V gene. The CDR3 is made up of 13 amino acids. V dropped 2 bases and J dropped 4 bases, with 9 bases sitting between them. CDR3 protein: CASSEYSGYEQYF. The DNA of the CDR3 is TGTGCCAGCAGTGAATATTCCGGATACGAGCAGTACTTC.

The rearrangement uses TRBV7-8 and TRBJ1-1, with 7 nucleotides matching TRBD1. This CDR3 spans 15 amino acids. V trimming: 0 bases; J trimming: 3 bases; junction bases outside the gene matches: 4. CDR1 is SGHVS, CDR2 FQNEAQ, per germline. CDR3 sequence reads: CASSLADRVDTEAFF. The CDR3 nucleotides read TGTGCCAGCAGCTTAGCCGACAGGGTCGACACTGAAGCTTTCTTT.

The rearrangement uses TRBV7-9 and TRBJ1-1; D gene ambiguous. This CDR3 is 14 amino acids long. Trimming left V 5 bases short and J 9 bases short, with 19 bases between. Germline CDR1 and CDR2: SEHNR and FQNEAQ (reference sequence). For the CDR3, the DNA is TGTGCCAGCAGCCGTGCGGACGGAGGACTGAAAGCTTTCTTT. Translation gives CASSRADGGLKAFF.

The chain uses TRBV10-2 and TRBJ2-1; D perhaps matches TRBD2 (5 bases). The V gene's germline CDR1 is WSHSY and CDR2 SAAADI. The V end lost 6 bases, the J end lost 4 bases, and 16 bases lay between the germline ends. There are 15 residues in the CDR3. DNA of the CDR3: TGCGCCAGCAGAATGTTTCGGGGATCGTACAATGAGCAGTTCTTC. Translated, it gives CASRMFRGSYNEQFF.

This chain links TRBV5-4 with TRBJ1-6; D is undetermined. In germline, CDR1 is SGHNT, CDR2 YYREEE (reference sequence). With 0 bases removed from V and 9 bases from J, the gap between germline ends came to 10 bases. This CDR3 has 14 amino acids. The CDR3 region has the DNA TGTGCCAGCAGCTTGGTATCTGAGGGTTCACCCCTCCACTTT. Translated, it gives CASSLVSEGSPLHF.

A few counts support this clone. The CDR3 DNA sequence: TGTGCCAGCAGTTATCCGAGCACCGGGGAGCTGTTTTTT. As protein: CASSYPSTGELFF. This chain connects TRBV6-2 or TRBV6-3 to TRBJ2-2; unclear D gene. The CDR3 loop spans 13 amino acids. Between the trimmed V and J ends, which lost 3 bases and 4 bases, there was a span of 6 bases. The germline CDR1 and CDR2 sequences are MNHEY and SVGEGT.

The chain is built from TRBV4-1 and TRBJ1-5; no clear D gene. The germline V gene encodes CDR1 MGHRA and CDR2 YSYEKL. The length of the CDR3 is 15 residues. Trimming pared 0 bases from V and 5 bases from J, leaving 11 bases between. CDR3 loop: CASSQDSSQHQPQHF. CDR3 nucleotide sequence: TGCGCCAGCAGCCAAGACTCGTCCCAACATCAGCCCCAGCATTTT.

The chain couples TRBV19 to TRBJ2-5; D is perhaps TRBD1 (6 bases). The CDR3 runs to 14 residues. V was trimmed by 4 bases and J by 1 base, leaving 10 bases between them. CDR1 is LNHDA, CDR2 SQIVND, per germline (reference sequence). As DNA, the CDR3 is TGTGCCAGTAGTAAAGACAGGACCCAAGAGACCCAGTACTTC. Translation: CASSKDRTQETQYF.

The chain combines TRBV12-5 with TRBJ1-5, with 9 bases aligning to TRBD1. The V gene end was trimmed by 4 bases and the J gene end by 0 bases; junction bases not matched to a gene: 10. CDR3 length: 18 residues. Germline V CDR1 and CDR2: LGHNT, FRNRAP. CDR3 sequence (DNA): TGTGCTAGTGGTTGGGGGACAGGGTTTCGGGTTAGCAATCAGCCCCAGCATTTT. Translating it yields CASGWGTGFRVSNQPQHF.

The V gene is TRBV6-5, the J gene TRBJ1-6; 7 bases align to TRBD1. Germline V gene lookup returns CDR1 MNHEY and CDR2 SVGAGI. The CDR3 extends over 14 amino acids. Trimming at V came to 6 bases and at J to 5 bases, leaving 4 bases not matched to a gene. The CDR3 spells CASRWDSNNSPLHF. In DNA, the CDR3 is TGTGCCAGCAGGTGGGACAGCAATAATTCACCCCTCCACTTT.

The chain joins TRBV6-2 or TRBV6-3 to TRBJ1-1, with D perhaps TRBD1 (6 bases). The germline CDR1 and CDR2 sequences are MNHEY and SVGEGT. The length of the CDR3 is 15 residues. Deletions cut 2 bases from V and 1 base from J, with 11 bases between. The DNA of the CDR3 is TGTGCCAGCAGTTACGGGCGGGGGGCGAACACTGAAGCTTTCTTT. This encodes CASSYGRGANTEAFF.

The CDR3 sequence is CASSLVPPSSYEQYF. The CDR3 DNA sequence: TGCGCCAGCAGCTTGGTTCCACCGAGCTCCTACGAGCAGTACTTC. The chain combines TRBV5-1 with TRBJ2-7; D unclear. This CDR3 comprises 15 residues. Germline loops: CDR1 SGHRS, CDR2 YFSETQ. V was pared by 0 bases and J by 0 bases, with 10 bases between. The full variable domain, in which reference TRBV5-1 and TRBJ2-7 provide the parts outside the CDR3, is KAGVTQTPRYLIKTRGQQVTLSCSPISGHRSVSWYQQTPGQGLQFLFEYFSETQRNKGNFPGRFSGRQFSNSRSEMNVSTLELGDSALYLCASSLVPPSSYEQYFGPGTRLTVT.

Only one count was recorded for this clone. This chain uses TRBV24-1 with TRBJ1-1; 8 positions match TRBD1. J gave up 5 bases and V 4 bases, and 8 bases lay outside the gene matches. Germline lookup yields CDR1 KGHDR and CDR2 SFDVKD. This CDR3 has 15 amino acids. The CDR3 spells CATSETTGGITEAFF. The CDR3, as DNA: TGTGCCACCAGTGAAACCACAGGGGGGATTACTGAAGCTTTCTTT.

CDR3 in amino acids: CASSLVAGEMGEQYF. The CDR3 coding sequence is TGTGCCAGCAGCTTAGTCGCAGGGGAAATGGGCGAGCAGTACTTC. The rearrangement links TRBV5-5 to TRBJ2-7, with a possible D match to TRBD1 (6 bases). V lost 2 bases to trimming and J lost 6 bases, with 18 bases between them. Germline V gene lookup returns CDR1 SGHKS and CDR2 YYEKEE (reference sequence). The CDR3 is 15 amino acids. The full variable domain, its missing parts supplied by reference TRBV5-5 and TRBJ2-7, is DAGVTQSPTHLIKTRGQQVTLRCSPISGHKSVSWYQQVLGQGPQFIFQYYEKEERGRGNFPDRFSARQFPNYSSELNVNALLLGDSALYLCASSLVAGEMGEQYFGPGTRLTVT.

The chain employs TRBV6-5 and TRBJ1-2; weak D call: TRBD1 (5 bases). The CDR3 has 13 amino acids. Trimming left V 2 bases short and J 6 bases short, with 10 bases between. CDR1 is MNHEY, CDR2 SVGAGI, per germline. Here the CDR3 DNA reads TGTGCCAGCAGTTACGGGGGAAGCAATGGCTACACCTTC. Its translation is CASSYGGSNGYTF.

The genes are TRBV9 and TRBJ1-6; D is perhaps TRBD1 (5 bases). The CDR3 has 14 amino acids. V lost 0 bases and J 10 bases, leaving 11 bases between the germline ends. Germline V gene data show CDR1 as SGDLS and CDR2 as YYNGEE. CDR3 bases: TGTGCCAGCAGCGTAGGGGGGGGATGGTCACCCCTCCACTTT. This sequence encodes CASSVGGGWSPLHF.

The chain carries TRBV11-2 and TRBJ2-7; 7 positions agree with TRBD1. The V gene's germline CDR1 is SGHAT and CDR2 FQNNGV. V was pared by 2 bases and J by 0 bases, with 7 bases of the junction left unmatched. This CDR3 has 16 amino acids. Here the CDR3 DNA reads TGTGCCAGCAGCTTAAGACGAGGGACAGTCTCCTACGAGCAGTACTTC. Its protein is CASSLRRGTVSYEQYF.

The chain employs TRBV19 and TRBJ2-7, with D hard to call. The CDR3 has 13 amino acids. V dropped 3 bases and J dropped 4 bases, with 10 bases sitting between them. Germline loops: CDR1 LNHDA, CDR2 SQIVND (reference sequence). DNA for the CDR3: TGTGCCAGTAGTATCGGGCTGAAGTACGAGCAGTACTTC. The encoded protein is CASSIGLKYEQYF.

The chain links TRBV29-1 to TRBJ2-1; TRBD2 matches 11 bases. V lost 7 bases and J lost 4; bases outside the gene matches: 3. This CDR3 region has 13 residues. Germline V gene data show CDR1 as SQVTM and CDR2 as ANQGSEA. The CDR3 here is CSGLAGGYNEQFF. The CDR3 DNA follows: TGCAGCGGGCTAGCGGGGGGATACAATGAGCAGTTCTTC.

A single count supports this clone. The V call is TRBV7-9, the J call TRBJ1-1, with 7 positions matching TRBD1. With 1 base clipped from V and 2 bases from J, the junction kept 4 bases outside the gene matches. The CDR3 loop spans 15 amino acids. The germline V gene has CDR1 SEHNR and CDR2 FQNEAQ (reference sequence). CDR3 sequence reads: CASSLGYRGNTEAFF. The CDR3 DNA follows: TGTGCCAGCAGCTTAGGGTACAGGGGCAACACTGAAGCTTTCTTT.

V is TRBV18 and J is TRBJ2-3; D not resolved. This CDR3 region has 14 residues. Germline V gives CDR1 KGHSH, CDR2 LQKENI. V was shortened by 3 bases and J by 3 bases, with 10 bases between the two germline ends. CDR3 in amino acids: CASSPSSLTDTQYF. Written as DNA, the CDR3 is TGTGCCAGCTCACCCTCGTCTCTGACAGATACGCAGTATTTT.